This T cell receptor beta chain is from a study of shared clonotypes between healthy human individuals. The protocol was immunoSEQ multiplex PCR, while the TCRdb copy is restricted to in-frame clones and leaves out a portion. The table lists around 2.5 million clones, approximately 93% of them singletons. Losses at the gene ends were 0 bases for V and 9 bases for J; bases not matched to a gene: 6. CDR1 is SGHRS, CDR2 YFSETQ, per germline. This CDR3 contains 14 residues. The sample consisted of naive CD4+ T cells from PBMCs. Subset defined: CD45RA+ positively selected. V usage is TRBV5-1 and J usage is TRBJ2-4, with 7 bases that match TRBD1. The sequence was collected from a man between 18 and 29 years old in good health. Some clones in this sample may be carry-over from other donors' samples. The CDR3 reads CASSLDEGAGIQYF. The CDR3 nucleotides are TGCGCCAGCAGCTTGGATGAGGGGGCGGGCATTCAGTACTTC.